This entry is about one T cell receptor (beta chain). Antigen specificity is unknown. Method: immunoSEQ multiplex PCR; TCRdb's copy keeps in-frame clones and lacks some. The sample consists of some 35,000 clones, roughly 90% of them appearing once. The data derive from a study of chemoradiotherapy in HPV16-positive cancers. Study results and limitations: During treatment, candidate HPV-specific clones and E7-related motifs expanded in tumor. HPV-specific T cells were functionally defined from only a couple of HPV16-positive patients.

Repertoires were sampled repeatedly during chemoradiotherapy. The CDR3 spans 15 residues. Germline-derived CDR1 and CDR2 are MGHRA and YSYEKL. V was clipped by 0 bases and J by 10 bases, with 15 bases between them. This TCR was recovered from a human donor with HPV-associated anogenital cancer. The sample consisted of blood, taken from a patient who underwent chemoradiotherapy. The V gene is TRBV4-1, the J gene TRBJ1-4; weak D call: TRBD1 (5 bases). CDR3 in amino acids: CASSQEGTQEGKLFF. CDR3 in DNA: TGCGCCAGCAGCCAAGAAGGGACCCAAGAGGGAAAACTGTTTTTT.